One and the same sample provided the 14 T cell receptor beta chains below, sequenced in a study of OX40 agonist ivuxolimab in advanced cancers. The repertoire was sequenced with immunoSEQ multiplex PCR; TCRdb's copy has only in-frame clones and lacks some. The table shows 30,000 to 45,000 clones, with 65% to 90% occurring only once. The sample in question was CD4+ or CD8+ T cells sorted from blood, obtained in a trial of the OX40 agonist ivuxolimab. The receptors come from an adult with an advanced solid tumor such as melanoma, head and neck, liver or kidney cancer.

The chain employs TRBV30 and TRBJ1-2, with 9 bases aligning to TRBD1. Per the germline V gene, CDR1 is GTSNPN and CDR2 is SVGIG (reference sequence). V was pared by 1 base and J by 4 bases, with 7 bases of the junction left unmatched. The CDR3 extends over 15 amino acids. CDR3 coding DNA: TGTGCCTGGAGTGCTACAGGGGGCGCGGGCTATGGCTACACCTTC. Protein product: CAWSATGGAGYGYTF.

The J gene is TRBJ2-7, the V gene TRBV30, with 9 nucleotides matching TRBD1. Germline V gene lookup returns CDR1 GTSNPN and CDR2 SVGIG (reference sequence). This CDR3 comprises 13 residues. V shed 3 bases and J 5 bases; nucleotides not matched to a gene: 5. CDR3 DNA: TGTGCCTGGAGCGGACAGGGGTACAACGAGCAGTACTTC. It codes for CAWSGQGYNEQYF.

The CDR3 spells CASSRKSLPGLLWYEQYF. CDR3 DNA: TGTGCCAGCAGCCGGAAAAGCCTGCCTGGGCTTTTGTGGTACGAGCAGTACTTC. The chain joins TRBV14 to TRBJ2-7, with D hard to call. Between the trimmed V and J ends, which lost 4 bases and 4 bases, there was a span of 26 bases. The CDR3 is made up of 18 amino acids. Germline CDR1 reads SGHDN; CDR2 reads FVKESK.

This chain uses TRBV7-9 with TRBJ2-1, with D possibly TRBD1 on 5 matching bases. Trimming cost V 8 bases and J 2 bases, with 16 bases left between them. Germline CDR1 is SEHNR and CDR2 is FQNEAQ (reference sequence). The CDR3 has 15 residues. This chain's CDR3 is CASVRGGAAYNEQFF. DNA of the CDR3: TGTGCCAGCGTTAGGGGTGGGGCAGCCTACAATGAGCAGTTCTTC.

Comment on this clone: An end of the junction does not agree with germline; a read error may underlie this. V usage is TRBV7-7 and J usage is TRBJ1-1; no definite D call. The germline V gene has CDR1 SSHAT and CDR2 FNYEAQ (reference sequence). The CDR3 has 13 amino acids. DNA for the CDR3: TGTGCTAGCAGCTTAGATGTTAACACTGAAGCTTTCTTT. Translating it yields CASSLDVNTEAFF. Variable domain in full (rest from reference TRBV7-7 and TRBJ1-1): GAGVSQSPRYKVTKRGQDVTLRCDPISSHATLYWYQQALGQGPEFLTYFNYEAQPDKSGLPSDRFSAERPEGSISTLTIQRTEQRDSAMYRCASSLDVNTEAFFGQGTRLTVV.

In its sample, this clone was seen a few times. The chain is built from TRBV27 and TRBJ2-1; weak D call: TRBD1 (6 bases). The CDR3 length is 16 residues. Germline V gene lookup returns CDR1 MNHEY and CDR2 SMNVEV (reference sequence). V dropped 3 bases and J dropped 8 bases, with 20 bases sitting between them. CDR3 coding DNA: TGTGCCAGCAGTTTTTACCGGGACATCTCAAGCGATGAGCAGTTCTTC. It is translated as CASSFYRDISSDEQFF.

This clone was counted once. This chain's CDR3 is CASSLDSYGYTF. CDR3 nucleotides: TGCGCCAGCAGCTTAGACAGCTATGGCTACACCTTC. The chain carries TRBV5-1 and TRBJ1-2; the D gene is possibly TRBD1 (5 bases). Germline CDR1 is SGHRS and CDR2 is YFSETQ. The CDR3 consists of 12 residues. Trimming stripped 2 bases from V and 4 bases from J, with 6 bases between.

This chain uses TRBV9 with TRBJ1-5, with 8 bases matching TRBD1. Trimming removed 3 bases from V and 0 bases from J; junction bases left unmatched: 8. This CDR3 region has 17 residues. CDR1 and CDR2 from the germline V gene are SGDLS and YYNGEE. The CDR3 nucleotides read TGTGCCAGCAGCGCGGACAGGGAGAGGGTTAGCAATCAGCCCCAGCATTTT. It yields the protein CASSADRERVSNQPQHF.

This chain joins TRBV6-1 and TRBJ2-7; the D gene is possibly TRBD2 (6 bases). Germline V lookup: CDR1 MNHNS, CDR2 SASEGT. The CDR3 totals 15 residues. The ends were cut back, 8 bases at V and 0 bases at J, with 17 bases in the middle. CDR3 nucleotide sequence: TGTGCCAGCCGTGCGGCGGGGTACGCCTCCTACGAGCAGTACTTC. It yields the protein CASRAAGYASYEQYF.

This chain uses TRBV7-9 with TRBJ2-2; 7 nucleotides match TRBD1. Trimming at V came to 7 bases and at J to 0 bases, leaving 2 bases not matched to a gene. This CDR3 comprises 14 residues. Germline V CDR1 and CDR2: SEHNR, FQNEAQ (reference sequence). Here the CDR3 reads CASIGTANTGELFF. In DNA, the CDR3 is TGTGCCAGCATAGGGACAGCGAACACCGGGGAGCTGTTTTTT. The variable domain in full, completed from reference TRBV7-9 and TRBJ2-2, reads DTGVSQNPRHKITKRGQNVTFRCDPISEHNRLYWYRQTLGQGPEFLTYFQNEAQLEKSRLLSDRFSAERPKGSFSTLEIQRTEQGDSAMYLCASIGTANTGELFFGEGSRLTVL.

The chain is built from TRBV5-4 and TRBJ1-2; the D gene is possibly TRBD1 (5 bases). CDR1 and CDR2 from the germline V gene are SGHNT and YYREEE (reference sequence). The CDR3 is 15 residues long. V lost 4 bases, J lost 4 bases, and 17 bases lay in between. This CDR3 is CASSPEGGVGYGYTF. The CDR3, as DNA: TGTGCCAGCAGCCCCGAAGGAGGGGTTGGCTATGGCTACACCTTC.

This chain connects TRBV6-5 to TRBJ1-1; 9 nucleotides align to TRBD1. V lost 8 bases, J lost 4 bases, and 8 bases stayed unmatched. The CDR3 runs to 14 residues. The germline CDR1 and CDR2 sequences are MNHEY and SVGAGI. The CDR3 nucleotides read TGTGCCAGCCAAGGGACAGGGAGTCGCACTGAAGCTTTCTTT. This translates into CASQGTGSRTEAFF.

This clone occurred a few times. The chain carries TRBV9 and TRBJ2-3; 7 bases match TRBD2. Losses at the gene ends were 0 bases for V and 1 base for J; bases not matched to a gene: 5. Looked up from germline, CDR1 is SGDLS and CDR2 is YYNGEE. The CDR3 loop spans 16 amino acids. The CDR3 reads CASSVGNLAGTDTQYF. The DNA for the CDR3 is TGTGCCAGCAGCGTAGGCAATCTAGCGGGCACAGATACGCAGTATTTT.

The V and J genes are TRBV14 and TRBJ2-3, with TRBD1 matching over 8 bases. V gave up 5 bases and J gave up 2 bases; unmatched junction bases: 9. The CDR3 sequence is 16 residues long. Germline V gene lookup returns CDR1 SGHDN and CDR2 FVKESK. CDR3 DNA sequence: TGTGCCAGCAGCAAAGGACAGGGTCGAGACACAGATACGCAGTATTTT. Amino acids: CASSKGQGRDTDTQYF.